A single TCR beta chain is shown here with its context. Its antigen remains unknown. TCRdb reanalysed the reads using MiXCR and keeps one entry per CDR3 protein. The sample has roughly 860,000 distinct CDR3 sequences, over 25% seen once. The V gene's germline CDR1 is SNHLY and CDR2 FYNNEI. CDR3 size: 13 residues. V gave up 7 bases and J gave up 7 bases, with 13 bases separating them. The source of the sample is a study of T cell repertoires in cytomegalovirus infection. For the study at large: The study used recently identified HLA-C-restricted and well-studied HLA-B-restricted CMV epitopes. Matching HLA type, along with CMV infection, was indicated by public TCR beta signatures.

Study findings and constraints: Dominating the ex vivo response were HLA-C-restricted CMV-specific TCR beta clonotypes. Of the TCR beta families, the public ones yielded a cumulative frequency that identified carriers of CMV plus the relevant HLA.

The sequence was collected from a human donor in good health (CMV status not recorded). Some clones in this sample may be carry-over from other donors' samples. The sample here was cultured CD8+ T cells from PBMCs, taken from culture after CMV antigen stimulation. The chain combines TRBV2 with TRBJ2-2, with D perhaps TRBD1 (5 bases). In DNA, the CDR3 is TGTGCCAGCACCAGGGTGTTGGGCGGGGAGCTGTTTTTT. It yields the protein CASTRVLGGELFF.